A single sample gave rise to the 12 T cell receptor beta chains below, sequenced in a study of spatial heterogeneity in lung cancer. As for time point: sample taken at primary tumor resection. Study-wide results and limits: Intratumoral expanded alpha and beta TCR counts were found to track tumor mutation counts.

These receptors' targets are unknown. From the 5' RACE reads, TCRdb called clonotypes with MiXCR, one entry per CDR3 protein. Counted here are 25,000 to 30,000 distinct CDR3 sequences, more than 5.5% occurring once; the ten biggest clones make up approximately 24%. The specimen comprised lung tumor tissue, sampled at surgery. These receptor sequences come from a male donor with early-stage non-small cell lung cancer.

This clonotype has more than one count but fewer than ten. V gene TRBV30 combines with J gene TRBJ1-5; D is uncertain. This CDR3 is 12 amino acids long. V lost 0 bases and J 9 bases, leaving 9 bases between the germline ends. Germline V gene sequence: CDR1 GTSNPN, CDR2 SVGIG (reference sequence). The CDR3 region is CAWSVWGGPQHF. In nucleotides, the CDR3 is TGTGCCTGGAGTGTCTGGGGAGGGCCCCAGCATTTT.

V usage is TRBV7-9 and J usage is TRBJ1-1; 7 nucleotides line up with TRBD1. This CDR3 is built from 17 residues. V gave up 5 bases and J gave up 0 bases; unmatched junction bases: 12. Germline CDR1 is SEHNR and CDR2 is FQNEAQ (reference sequence). The CDR3 sequence: CASSTFTGVRMNTEAFF. CDR3 nucleotide sequence: TGTGCCAGCAGCACCTTTACAGGGGTCAGAATGAACACTGAAGCTTTCTTT.

There are many counts of this clonotype. The CDR3 region has the DNA TGCGCCAGCAGTTCAGACGGCCTTCTTGGCGGCTACACCTTC. Amino acid sequence: CASSSDGLLGGYTF. The V call is TRBV5-1, the J call TRBJ1-2; no clear D. With 5 bases removed from V and 8 bases from J, the gap between germline ends came to 19 bases. Germline loops: CDR1 SGHRS, CDR2 YFSETQ. This CDR3 contains 14 residues.

The J gene is TRBJ2-1, the V gene TRBV6-1; possible D gene TRBD2, 7 bases. V lost 4 bases and J 9 bases, leaving 13 bases between the germline ends. The length of the CDR3 is 13 residues. Germline V lookup: CDR1 MNHNS, CDR2 SASEGT. CDR3 sequence reads: CASSAGGRVEQFF. Written as DNA, the CDR3 is TGTGCCAGCAGTGCGGGGGGCAGGGTTGAGCAGTTCTTC.

The table lists this clonotype with many counts. The chain has TRBV5-1 and TRBJ2-1, with 7 positions matching TRBD2. The V segment lost 4 bases and the J segment 6 bases; nucleotides outside the gene matches: 10. The CDR3 is made up of 15 amino acids. Germline V gene sequence: CDR1 SGHRS, CDR2 YFSETQ. This CDR3 reads CASSPEAGSRNEQFF. In DNA, the CDR3 is TGCGCCAGCAGCCCGGAAGCGGGGTCGCGCAATGAGCAGTTCTTC.

This clonotype was recorded a few times. J is TRBJ2-7 and V is TRBV6-5, with D perhaps matching TRBD1 (6 bases). The CDR3 is 14 amino acids. V was shortened by 2 bases and J by 2 bases, with 10 bases between the two germline ends. CDR1 and CDR2 from the germline V gene are MNHEY and SVGAGI. Written as DNA, the CDR3 is TGTGCCAGCAGTTACGTACAGGGTGCCTACGAGCAGTACTTC. It translates to CASSYVQGAYEQYF.

This clonotype has a count of ten or more. The genes are TRBV7-2 and TRBJ2-3, with 9 bases identical to TRBD1. Trimming at V came to 6 bases and at J to 7 bases, leaving 14 bases not matched to a gene. Germline loops: CDR1 SGHTA, CDR2 FQGNSA. The CDR3 totals 16 residues. In nucleotides, the CDR3 is TGTGCCAGCAGTCAAAGACAGGGGGGGACCCATTATACGCAGTATTTT. Protein: CASSQRQGGTHYTQYF.

This clonotype was seen more than once but under ten times. The V and J genes are TRBV10-3 and TRBJ1-1; TRBD1 matches 10 bases. The CDR3 is made up of 14 amino acids. Germline-derived CDR1 and CDR2 are ENHRY and SYGVKD. J gave up 4 bases and V 10 bases, and 9 bases lay outside the gene matches. Here the CDR3 DNA reads TGTGCCACCAAGGGGGACAGGGGTGTCACTGAAGCTTTCTTT. Translating gives CATKGDRGVTEAFF.

This clonotype was seen ten or more times. The V and J genes are TRBV10-3 and TRBJ1-3, with 8 bases matching TRBD1. The J segment lost 8 bases and the V segment lost 10 bases, leaving 10 bases of the junction unmatched. CDR1 and CDR2 from the germline V gene are ENHRY and SYGVKD. CDR3 length equals 13 residues. CDR3 sequence: CASTGGTRDTIYF. DNA for the CDR3: TGTGCCAGTACAGGGGGAACGCGCGACACCATATATTTT.

This clonotype came up many times. The chain couples TRBV6-2 or TRBV6-3 to TRBJ2-3; perhaps TRBD2 as D (6 bases). Trimming stripped 5 bases from V and 2 bases from J, with 17 bases between. Germline values: CDR1 MNHEY, CDR2 SVGEGT. The length of the CDR3 is 16 residues. Here the CDR3 reads CASSSSGLRITDTQYF. For the CDR3, the DNA is TGTGCCAGCAGTAGTTCGGGACTCCGAATCACAGATACGCAGTATTTT.

This clonotype has ten or more counts. The J gene is TRBJ2-1, the V gene TRBV15, with D perhaps assigned TRBD1 or TRBD2 (5 bases each). The CDR3 contains 13 residues. Trimming shortened V by 6 bases and J by 2 bases, and 8 bases separated the two germline ends. Germline assignment: CDR1 LNHNV and CDR2 YYDKDF (reference sequence). CDR3 in DNA: TGTGCCACCAGGTCGGGGCCCTACAATGAGCAGTTCTTC. It codes for CATRSGPYNEQFF. The full variable domain, its missing parts supplied by reference TRBV15 and TRBJ2-1, is DAMVIQNPRYQVTQFGKPVTLSCSQTLNHNVMYWYQQKSSQAPKLLFHYYDKDFNNEADTPDNFQSRRPNTSFCFLDIRSPGLGDTAMYLCATRSGPYNEQFFGPGTRLTVL.

This clonotype was found many times. V is TRBV5-1 and J is TRBJ2-2; weak D call: TRBD1 (5 bases). V was trimmed by 4 bases and J by 5 bases, leaving 9 bases between them. Germline V gene sequence: CDR1 SGHRS, CDR2 YFSETQ. The CDR3 covers 13 residues. In DNA, the CDR3 is TGCGCCAGCAGCCAGGACACGACCGGGGAGCTGTTTTTT. Its protein product is CASSQDTTGELFF.